This TCR beta chain is from a study of blood T cell repertoires in COVID-19. Overall study: Samples representing acute and convalescent COVID-19 were sourced from the United States, Italy and Spain.

Residents of around 24 US areas, aged 18 to 89 years, made up the participants. Grouping used clinical history reported by participants in a survey and questionnaire. Methods used by the authors: Estimates of nucleated cell counts were drawn from the amplification of reference gene primers. Clones were read by immunoSEQ multiplex PCR, and TCRdb kept only the in-frame ones, dropping some. Clone size and the V and J calls come from that table; the DNA yielded D and trimming. Of about 440,000 clones in the sample, 70% to 90% are singletons; the top ten hold 1.5% to 2%. This CDR3 is 12 amino acids long. V was clipped by 7 bases and J by 7 bases, with 13 bases between them.

The chain has TRBV12-3 or TRBV12-4 and TRBJ1-2; D is perhaps TRBD1 (6 bases). Specimen: PBMCs or T cells enriched from blood (not recorded which). The TCR comes from a woman aged 18-30 years with acute COVID-19. Written as DNA, the CDR3 is TGTGCCAGCACTTATCGGACAGTTGGCTACACCTTC. Translated: CASTYRTVGYTF.